This TCR beta chain stems from a study of neurological immune-mediated disorders. MiXCR, run by TCRdb on the 5' RACE reads, gives a single entry per CDR3 protein. This table holds 66,000 or so distinct CDR3 sequences, 4% to 6% found once. Germline loops: CDR1 MDHEN, CDR2 SYDVKM. CDR3 length: 14 amino acids. This clonotype appeared many times. An end of the junction differs from the germline gene, which may be a read error. The sample taken for sequencing was PBMCs. The sequence came from a woman aged 25 to 39 with multiple sclerosis. The rearrangement uses TRBV28 and TRBJ1-5, with 7 positions matching TRBD1. The CDR3 loop reads CASSLGGFNQPQNF. The CDR3 DNA sequence: TGTGCCAGCAGTCTAGGGGGCTTCAATCAGCCCCAGAATTTT.